The rows below give T cell receptor beta chains drawn from one sample of a study of regulatory T cells in long-lasting Graves disease. Each CDR3 protein gets one entry after TCRdb re-called the multiplex PCR reads with MiXCR. The sample lists about 240,000 distinct CDR3 sequences, roughly 21% seen once, with about 14% in the top ten. The sequenced sample was peripheral blood mononuclear cells (PBMCs), obtained at new diagnosis, from a patient treated with antithyroid drugs. These TCRs come from a female donor with Graves disease. The CDR3 runs from the conserved cysteine through the conserved F or W. D genes are given only for firm matches. For some rows the clone size is stated as once, few or many, or as a class when expanded; others skip it.

J | V | D | size | CDR3 | DNA
TRBJ2-7 | TRBV19 | TRBD1 | - | CASSGRGIAEQYF | TGTGCCAGTAGCGGCAGGGGGATTGCCGAGCAGTACTTC
TRBJ2-2 | TRBV5-1 | TRBD1 | few | CASSIQGQGNTGELFF | TGCGCCAGCAGCATCCAGGGACAGGGGAACACCGGGGAGCTGTTTTTT
TRBJ1-2 | TRBV28 | TRBD1 | many | CASSLIYGTGPNGYTF | TGTGCCAGCAGTTTGATCTATGGGACAGGACCAAATGGCTACACCTTC
TRBJ1-4 | TRBV25-1 | - | few | CASSERQATNEKLFF | TGTGCCAGCAGTGAGCGACAGGCAACTAATGAAAAACTGTTTTTT
TRBJ1-3 | TRBV10-2 | - | few | CASSGRTEGNTIYF | TGCGCCAGCAGTGGGAGGACAGAAGGAAACACCATATATTTT
TRBJ1-3 | TRBV9 | - | - | CASSYDRTSSTIYF | TGTGCCAGCAGCTACGACCGGACCAGCAGCACCATATATTTT
TRBJ1-2 | TRBV2 | - | many | CASHGGANYGYTF | TGTGCCAGCCACGGGGGGGCCAACTATGGCTACACCTTC
TRBJ2-3 | TRBV12-5 | TRBD2 | many | CASGLARGSTDTQYF | TGTGCTAGTGGTTTGGCTCGCGGGAGTACAGATACGCAGTATTTT
TRBJ2-3 | TRBV7-9 | TRBD1 | many | CASSLEGWTGSSSTDTQYF | TGTGCCAGCAGCTTAGAGGGGTGGACAGGCTCTTCTAGCACAGATACGCAGTATTTT
TRBJ2-1 | TRBV11-2 | - | many | CASSFDGDSYNEQFF | TGTGCCAGCAGCTTTGATGGAGACTCCTACAATGAGCAGTTCTTC
TRBJ1-6 | TRBV7-6 | - | - | CASSPDQSSYNSPLHF | TGTGCCAGCAGCCCCGATCAGAGCTCCTATAATTCACCCCTCCACTTT
TRBJ2-1 | TRBV29-1 | TRBD2 | many | CSVAGLAGVGEQFF | TGCAGCGTTGCCGGACTAGCGGGTGTCGGGGAGCAGTTCTTC
TRBJ1-2 | TRBV6-2/TRBV6-3 | - | few | CASSRRRATNYGYTF | TGTGCCAGCAGCCGACGGAGGGCGACAAACTATGGCTACACCTTC
TRBJ1-4 | TRBV7-9 | - | - | CASSPKGGDNEKLFF | TGTGCCAGCAGCCCTAAGGGAGGGGATAATGAAAAACTGTTTTTT
TRBJ2-7 | TRBV25-1 | TRBD1 | - | CASRGQLNYEQYF | TGTGCCAGCAGGGGACAGCTTAACTACGAGCAGTACTTC
TRBJ2-7 | TRBV20-1 | TRBD2 | many | CSARDATSGRGGEQYF | TGCAGTGCTAGAGACGCGACTAGCGGGAGGGGGGGCGAGCAGTACTTC
TRBJ1-2 | TRBV2 | TRBD1 | many | CASSTDRAGGYTF | TGTGCCAGCAGTACCGACAGGGCTGGTGGCTACACCTTC
TRBJ1-1 | TRBV3-1 | - | - | CASSPDLRDTEAFF | TGTGCCAGCAGCCCAGATTTGCGGGACACTGAAGCTTTCTTT
TRBJ2-1 | TRBV18 | TRBD1 | few | CASSPGQDSYNGQFF | TGTGCCAGCTCACCGGGACAGGATTCCTACAATGGGCAGTTCTTC
TRBJ2-7 | TRBV7-3 | - | once | CASSQTPSYEQYF | TGTGCCAGTAGTCAGACTCCCTCCTACGAGCAGTACTTC
TRBJ1-5 | TRBV28 | - | many | CASIGGAGQPQHF | TGTGCCAGCATTGGAGGGGCGGGTCAGCCCCAGCATTTT
TRBJ2-3 | TRBV7-2 | TRBD1 | many | CASTTGADTQYF | TGTGCCAGCACCACAGGGGCAGATACGCAGTATTTT
TRBJ1-2 | TRBV9 | TRBD1 | - | CASTRGGQGPLDYGYTF | TGTGCCAGCACCAGAGGGGGACAGGGACCTTTGGACTATGGCTACACCTTC
TRBJ2-7 | TRBV10-1 | TRBD1 | few | CASSDGVGQAPQYF | TGCGCCAGCAGTGATGGAGTGGGACAGGCTCCGCAGTACTTC
TRBJ2-1 | TRBV6-1 | - | many | CASRAQRGHNEQFF | TGTGCCAGCAGGGCACAACGGGGTCACAATGAGCAGTTCTTC
TRBJ2-2 | TRBV5-4 | - | many | CASSPSGPGTGELFF | TGTGCCAGCTCGCCGAGCGGCCCAGGGACCGGGGAGCTGTTTTTT
TRBJ1-3 | TRBV30 | - | many | CAWSVDRNTIYF | TGTGCCTGGAGTGTAGATAGAAACACCATATATTTT
TRBJ2-7 | TRBV5-5 | - | many | CASSLVDLTTYEQYF | TGTGCCAGCAGCTTGGTCGACCTTACTACCTACGAGCAGTACTTC
TRBJ2-5 | TRBV5-1 | TRBD2 | few | CASSPGLAGLTPGETQYF | TGCGCCAGCAGCCCTGGACTAGCGGGGCTTACTCCCGGGGAGACCCAGTACTTC
TRBJ2-7 | TRBV11-2 | - | many | CASSLSGGATSYEQYF | TGTGCCAGCAGCTTATCTGGCGGGGCAACCTCCTACGAGCAGTACTTC
TRBJ2-1 | TRBV5-1 | - | many | CASSFRDPGNEQFF | TGTGCCAGCAGCTTCCGGGACCCGGGCAATGAGCAGTTCTTC
TRBJ2-7 | TRBV29-1 | - | few | CSVIQGSEQHF | TGCAGCGTTATACAGGGTTCCGAGCAGCACTTC
TRBJ2-3 | TRBV6-9 | TRBD2 | many | CASSYGLAGGTDTQYF | TGTGCCAGCAGTTACGGCTTGGCGGGAGGTACAGATACGCAGTATTTT
TRBJ2-1 | TRBV5-1 | TRBD1 | many | CASSLATDRGYNEQFF | TGCGCCAGCAGCTTGGCCACCGACAGGGGTTACAATGAGCAGTTCTTC
TRBJ2-2 | TRBV6-4 | TRBD1 | - | CASRSGGASTGELFF | TGTGCCAGCAGATCAGGGGGCGCAAGCACCGGGGAGCTGTTTTTT
TRBJ2-1 | TRBV12-3/TRBV12-4 | TRBD2 | many | CASSPRSGTSGRFNEQFF | TGTGCCAGCAGTCCCCGATCCGGGACTAGCGGGAGGTTCAATGAGCAGTTCTTC
TRBJ1-2 | TRBV20-1 | TRBD1 | many | CSARLRTGAIGYTF | TGCAGTGCTAGACTACGGACAGGGGCCATCGGCTACACCTTC
TRBJ1-5 | TRBV3-1 | - | many | CASSPGSNQPQHF | TGTGCCAGCTCACCGGGTAGCAATCAGCCCCAGCATTTT
TRBJ2-6 | TRBV9 | - | many | CASSVAGSGANVLTF | TGTGCCAGCAGCGTAGCCGGCTCTGGGGCCAACGTCCTGACTTTC
TRBJ2-7 | TRBV15 | - | few | CATSRVAGGSEQYF | TGTGCCACCAGCAGAGTCGCAGGGGGGAGCGAGCAGTACTTC
TRBJ2-1 | TRBV24-1 | TRBD2 | - | CATSYRRGGARNEQFF | TGTGCCACCAGCTACAGGCGCGGGGGGGCCCGTAATGAGCAGTTCTTC
TRBJ2-7 | TRBV6-1 | - | many | CASSGMREQYF | TGTGCCAGCAGCGGGATGCGCGAGCAGTACTTC
TRBJ2-5 | TRBV5-1 | - | many | CASSRVGPNQETQYF | TGCGCCAGCAGTCGGGTGGGGCCAAACCAAGAGACCCAGTACTTC
TRBJ2-3 | TRBV20-1 | TRBD2 | once | CSASGGTTDTQYF | TGCAGTGCCAGCGGGGGGACCACAGATACGCAGTATTTT
TRBJ2-2 | TRBV7-3 | - | many | CASSPGTLNTGELFF | TGTGCCAGCAGCCCCGGGACTCTTAACACCGGGGAGCTGTTTTTT
TRBJ1-3 | TRBV3-1 | - | many | CASSQDFWIENSGNTIYF | TGTGCCAGCAGCCAAGACTTTTGGATAGAAAACTCTGGAAACACCATATATTTT
TRBJ1-1 | TRBV3-1 | - | many | CASSAFGGRKNTEAFF | TGTGCCAGCAGCGCCTTCGGGGGACGGAAGAACACTGAAGCTTTCTTT
TRBJ1-1 | TRBV14 | - | many | CASSRTYTEAFF | TGTGCCAGCAGCAGAACTTACACTGAAGCTTTCTTT
TRBJ2-1 | TRBV9 | TRBD2 | few | CASSVEVAGVGEQFF | TGTGCCAGCAGCGTAGAGGTGGCGGGAGTGGGAGAGCAGTTCTTC
TRBJ1-6 | TRBV6-1 | - | few | CANSLLIGSPLHF | TGTGCCAACAGCCTCCTCATAGGTTCACCCCTCCACTTT
TRBJ1-2 | TRBV6-2/TRBV6-3 | - | many | CASSPGTSNYGYTF | TGTGCCAGCAGTCCAGGGACATCTAACTATGGCTACACCTTC
TRBJ2-3 | TRBV20-1 | TRBD1 | many | CSARETGKADTQYF | TGCAGTGCTAGGGAGACAGGGAAAGCAGATACGCAGTATTTT
TRBJ2-5 | TRBV9 | - | many | CASSPGGLGGETQYF | TGTGCCAGCAGCCCCGGGGGGCTGGGGGGAGAGACCCAGTACTTC
TRBJ2-2 | TRBV29-1 | TRBD2 | many | CSVALAVKNTGELFF | TGCAGCGTTGCGCTAGCGGTCAAAAACACCGGGGAGCTGTTTTTT
TRBJ1-1 | TRBV6-2/TRBV6-3 | - | - | CASSYSAGDPRTEAFF | TGTGCCAGCAGCTATTCAGCGGGGGATCCGAGGACTGAAGCTTTCTTT